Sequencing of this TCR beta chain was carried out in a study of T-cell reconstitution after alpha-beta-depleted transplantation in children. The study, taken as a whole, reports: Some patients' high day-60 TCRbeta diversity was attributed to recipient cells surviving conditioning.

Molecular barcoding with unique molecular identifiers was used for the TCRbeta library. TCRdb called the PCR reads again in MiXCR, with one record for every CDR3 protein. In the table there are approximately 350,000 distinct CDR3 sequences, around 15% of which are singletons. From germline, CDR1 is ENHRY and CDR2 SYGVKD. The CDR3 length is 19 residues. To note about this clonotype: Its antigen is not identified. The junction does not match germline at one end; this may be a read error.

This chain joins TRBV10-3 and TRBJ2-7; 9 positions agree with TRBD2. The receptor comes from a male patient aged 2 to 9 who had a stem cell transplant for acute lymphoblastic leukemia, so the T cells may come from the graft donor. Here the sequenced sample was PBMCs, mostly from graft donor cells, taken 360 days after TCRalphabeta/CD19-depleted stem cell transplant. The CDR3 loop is CTISLRRPLTSGDHREQYF. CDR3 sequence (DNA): TGTACCATCAGCCTCCGCCGGCCCTTGACTAGCGGAGACCATAGAGAGCAGTACTTC.